The rows below give T cell receptor beta chains drawn from one sample of a study of shared clonotypes between healthy human individuals. Using immunoSEQ multiplex PCR, the repertoire was profiled, and TCRdb retains in-frame clones only, with some absent. Counted here are approximately 600,000 clones, approximately 96% occurring once; the ten biggest clones make up approximately 0.11%. Sample: naive CD8+ T cells sorted from blood. These receptors all stem from a woman under 40 in good health. Each CDR3 is given without its conserved first and last residue.

TRBV28	TRBJ1-5	9	ASSYDQPQH
TRBV28	TRBJ2-3	13	ASSWTGDYTDTQY
TRBV15	TRBJ1-3	11	ATSMWTGNTIY
TRBV19	TRBJ1-5	13	ASSPPGTYNQPQH
TRBV7-8	TRBJ1-2	15	ASSSSLAGGRGYGYT
TRBV29-1	TRBJ2-1	13	SVEPTTGLGNEQF
TRBV6-5	TRBJ2-7	13	ASSYSQGQGYEQY
TRBV19	TRBJ2-1	15	ASSPGTRQLPIDEQF
TRBV11-2	TRBJ2-5	16	ASSEGWTSGRHQETQY
TRBV4-1	TRBJ1-2	9	ASSQGGDYT
TRBV7-9	TRBJ1-1	13	ASSLSLGGRTEAF
TRBV7-9	TRBJ2-7	12	ASSLGGRSYEQY
TRBV27	TRBJ2-7	14	ASSFADSGSIYEQY
TRBV7-9	TRBJ2-1	13	ASSLTTASYNEQF
TRBV27	TRBJ1-5	13	ASSLAGPSNQPQH
TRBV27	TRBJ1-2	13	ASSFGGASTYGYT
TRBV4-1	TRBJ2-7	14	ASSPSGTSVSYEQY
TRBV23-1	TRBJ1-4	14	ASITAAGAANEKLF
TRBV19	TRBJ2-7	12	ASSIDLEGYEQY
TRBV27	TRBJ2-7	13	ATDGYWGRDYEQY
TRBV19	TRBJ2-3	14	ASSPRQGAEADTQY
TRBV28	TRBJ2-1	10	ASSSQGNEQF
TRBV5-4	TRBJ1-2	12	ASSLGRLQAGYT
TRBV4-1	TRBJ2-7	13	ASSLPGVSNYEQY
TRBV10-1	TRBJ2-3	13	ASSDLPGGTDTQY
TRBV5-1	TRBJ2-3	12	ASTKDRGTDTQY
TRBV14	TRBJ2-7	12	ASSQDPSWIEQY
TRBV28	TRBJ2-6	16	ASSLVRGRPSGANVLT
TRBV28	TRBJ2-7	11	ASISSGTYEQY
TRBV7-6	TRBJ2-6	12	ASSPFTGANVLT
TRBV28	TRBJ1-2	11	ASSLGQGYGYT
TRBV30	TRBJ2-5	11	AWTDRGLETQY
TRBV5-5	TRBJ2-7	12	ASSPRDSPYEQY
TRBV6-5	TRBJ2-1	14	ASSYDDSAPDNEQF
TRBV6-6	TRBJ2-7	14	ASSYEETSPSYEQY
TRBV10-3	TRBJ1-2	14	AIKPRDSGFNNGYT
TRBV27	TRBJ2-1	11	ASGTSSYNEQF
TRBV15	TRBJ2-7	11	ATSPASGYEQY
TRBV10-1	TRBJ2-3	14	ASSGSRDTTTDTQY
TRBV7-8	TRBJ2-3	12	ASSGRLAADTQY
TRBV4-1	TRBJ1-2	11	ASSLAPNYGYT
TRBV9	TRBJ2-1	10	ASSAWLGEQF
TRBV29-1	TRBJ2-7	13	SVEGTSGTTYEQY
TRBV28	TRBJ2-7	13	ASSFWALPYYEQY
TRBV14	TRBJ1-1	14	ASSQDREMMNTEAF
TRBV7-8	TRBJ2-7	10	ASSSVGYEQY
TRBV6-6	TRBJ1-1	11	ASRGTAPTEAF
TRBV10-1	TRBJ2-7	13	ASSESTGKGYEQY
TRBV28	TRBJ2-1	13	ASSFRGSEYNEQF
TRBV7-9	TRBJ2-1	13	ASSTTSGSQDEQF
TRBV7-8	TRBJ1-5	14	ASSLGSGSGNQPQH
TRBV28	TRBJ1-2	13	ATSGKSGANYGYT
TRBV6-7	TRBJ2-7	12	ASRAGTEPYEQY
TRBV9	TRBJ1-2	11	ASSGTGRGGYT
TRBV29-1	TRBJ2-7	10	SVETSYYEQY
TRBV27	TRBJ1-5	13	ASSMTHYSNQPQH
TRBV27	TRBJ2-7	13	ASSLGTSGRGEQY